The clone carrying this T cell receptor (beta chain) was seen a few times. Antigen: not known. These data originate in a study of T cell responses to AZD1222 COVID-19 vaccine. Overall study results and limits: Spike regions recognized by vaccine-associated CD4 TCRs spanned the protein, led by 160-218 and 743-854. Repertoire samples came only from after the peak T cell response.

With V trimmed by 4 bases and J by 6 bases, 2 bases remained unmatched. Germline V gives CDR1 SNHLY, CDR2 FYNNEI. CDR3 size: 14 residues. The repertoire was sequenced with immunoSEQ multiplex PCR; TCRdb's copy has only in-frame clones and lacks some. In the table there are some 87,000 clones, around 90% of which are singletons. This clonotype was sampled from an adult in good health. The starting material was peripheral blood, obtained on day 0 of MenACWY control vaccination. V and J are TRBV2 and TRBJ1-6; 8 bases are a match to TRBD1. This CDR3 reads CASSVDRANSPLHF. The CDR3 DNA is TGTGCCAGCAGTGTGGACAGGGCTAATTCACCCCTCCACTTT.